Listed here are 14 T cell receptor beta chains from one sample, sequenced in a study of CD8+ T cells in alopecia areata. The authors extracted RNA and reverse transcribed it into cDNA as the sequencing template. Sequencing was performed with immunoSEQ multiplex PCR; in TCRdb, only in-frame clones are kept and a portion is missing. The top ten clones hold 1.7% of a sample with 180,000 or so clones, around 63% of them seen once. Source: CD4+ T cells sorted from blood, taken at week 0. The receptors originated from a human donor with alopecia areata.

The genes are TRBV30 and TRBJ2-3, with 11 bases identical to TRBD2. Germline loops: CDR1 GTSNPN, CDR2 SVGIG (reference sequence). The CDR3 covers 15 residues. V lost 2 bases, J lost 7 bases, and 8 bases stayed unmatched. The DNA for the CDR3 is TGTGCCTGGAGTCCCCTAGCGGGGGGCCGGAATACGCAGTATTTT. Translation: CAWSPLAGGRNTQYF.

The gene calls are TRBV23-1 and TRBJ1-2; D is perhaps TRBD1 (5 bases). TRBV23-1 is filed as an ORF, its function uncertain. The length of the CDR3 is 15 residues. V lost 0 bases and J lost 5, with 13 bases in between. Here the CDR3 DNA reads TGCGCCAGCAGTCAATCGTCGAGACAGAATTATGGCTACACCTTC. It codes for CASSQSSRQNYGYTF.

Only a few counts were recorded for this clone. Different DNA sequences within this sample yield the same CDR3. The V gene is TRBV29-1, the J gene TRBJ2-3; D call uncertain. The CDR3 extends over 12 amino acids. Per germline, CDR1 SQVTM and CDR2 ANQGSEA. Trimming left V 0 bases short and J 3 bases short, with 4 bases between. Here the CDR3 reads CSVEEGTDTQYF. The CDR3 DNA reads as TGCAGCGTTGAAGAGGGGACAGATACGCAGTATTTT.

The CDR3 region is CSALRTGGSEKLFF. The CDR3, as DNA: TGCAGCGCTCTTAGGACAGGGGGTAGTGAAAAACTGTTTTTT. The chain couples TRBV29-1 to TRBJ1-4; 10 positions match TRBD1. CDR3 length: 14 amino acids. J was trimmed by 7 bases and V by 7 bases; bases with no gene match: 9. Germline loops: CDR1 SQVTM, CDR2 ANQGSEA.

This chain uses TRBV30 with TRBJ1-1; weak D call: TRBD1 (6 bases). Trimming took 3 bases from V and 3 from J, leaving 17 bases between them. The V gene's germline CDR1 is GTSNPN and CDR2 SVGIG (reference sequence). The CDR3 contains 15 residues. The CDR3 nucleotides read TGTGCCTGGAGCGGGGGCACGGGGTGGGACACTGAAGCTTTCTTT. Protein product: CAWSGGTGWDTEAFF.

Here the CDR3 reads CASSQPSVGGELFF. The CDR3 nucleotides read TGCGCCAGCAGCCAGCCTAGCGTCGGCGGGGAGCTGTTTTTT. The J gene is TRBJ2-2, the V gene TRBV4-1; D perhaps matches TRBD2 (6 bases). The CDR3 is made up of 14 amino acids. From germline, CDR1 is MGHRA and CDR2 YSYEKL. Deletions cut 3 bases from V and 7 bases from J, with 12 bases between.

The chain uses TRBV7-2 and TRBJ1-5; no clear D gene. CDR1 SGHTA and CDR2 FQGNSA come from the germline V gene. This CDR3 is 15 amino acids long. V lost 0 bases and J lost 3, with 9 bases in between. Written as DNA, the CDR3 is TGTGCCAGCAGCTTAGCGGGCGACAACAATCAGCCCCAGCATTTT. It specifies CASSLAGDNNQPQHF.

The chain uses TRBV30 and TRBJ1-1; 9 bases align to TRBD1. This CDR3 is 15 amino acids long. CDR1 and CDR2 from the germline V gene are GTSNPN and SVGIG (reference sequence). V dropped 0 bases and J dropped 3; count of bases not matched to a gene: 5. The CDR3 loop is CAWSVLQGADTEAFF. CDR3 nucleotides: TGTGCCTGGAGTGTATTACAGGGGGCGGACACTGAAGCTTTCTTT. The complete variable domain, with remaining parts taken from reference TRBV30 and TRBJ1-1, reads SQTIHQWPATLVQPVGSPLSLECTVEGTSNPNLYWYRQAAGRGLQLLFYSVGIGQISSEVPQNLSASRPQDRQFILSSKKLLLSDSGFYLCAWSVLQGADTEAFFGQGTRLTVV.

V usage is TRBV27 and J usage is TRBJ2-1, with a weak D call TRBD1 (6 bases). V gave up 6 bases and J gave up 3 bases, with 9 bases separating them. CDR1 and CDR2 from the germline V gene are MNHEY and SMNVEV (reference sequence). The CDR3 extends over 13 amino acids. CDR3 sequence (DNA): TGTGCCAGCAGACAGGGCCTCTACAATGAGCAGTTCTTC. It is translated as CASRQGLYNEQFF.

V is TRBV6-5 and J is TRBJ2-1; no firm D call. Trimming left V 2 bases short and J 2 bases short, with 10 bases between. The CDR3 contains 15 residues. Germline CDR1 reads MNHEY; CDR2 reads SVGAGI. The CDR3 is CASSYDSDPYNEQFF. In nucleotides, the CDR3 is TGTGCCAGCAGTTACGACTCGGACCCCTACAATGAGCAGTTCTTC.

The gene calls are TRBV7-6 and TRBJ1-4; TRBD1 is a possible D gene (6 bases). Germline values: CDR1 SGHVS, CDR2 FNYEAQ. With 1 base removed from V and 6 bases from J, the gap between germline ends came to 6 bases. This CDR3 contains 13 residues. CDR3 nucleotide sequence: TGTGCCAGCAGCTTAGGGACAGATGAAAAACTGTTTTTT. It yields the protein CASSLGTDEKLFF.

CDR3 sequence: CAWSYIGGGGQYF. Written as DNA, the CDR3 is TGTGCCTGGAGCTATATCGGAGGAGGGGGGCAGTATTTT. V and J are TRBV30 and TRBJ2-3; the D call may be TRBD1 or TRBD2 (6 bases each). Germline V gene data show CDR1 as GTSNPN and CDR2 as SVGIG (reference sequence). With 3 bases removed from V and 11 bases from J, the gap between germline ends came to 18 bases. CDR3 size: 13 residues.

V gene TRBV29-1 combines with J gene TRBJ2-2, with 7 bases lining up with TRBD1. With 7 bases clipped from V and 1 base from J, the junction kept 6 bases outside the gene matches. CDR1 SQVTM and CDR2 ANQGSEA come from the germline V gene. The CDR3 length is 14 residues. The chain's CDR3 is CSGETGLNTGELFF. In nucleotides, the CDR3 is TGCAGCGGAGAGACAGGGTTGAACACCGGGGAGCTGTTTTTT.

V is TRBV30 and J is TRBJ1-3, with a weak D call TRBD1 (6 bases). The V end was cut by 7 bases, the J end by 2 bases, with 9 bases between. From germline, CDR1 is GTSNPN and CDR2 SVGIG (reference sequence). The CDR3 loop spans 12 amino acids. The CDR3 loop reads CAYQGPGNTIYF. As DNA, the CDR3 is TGTGCCTACCAGGGGCCTGGAAACACCATATATTTT.